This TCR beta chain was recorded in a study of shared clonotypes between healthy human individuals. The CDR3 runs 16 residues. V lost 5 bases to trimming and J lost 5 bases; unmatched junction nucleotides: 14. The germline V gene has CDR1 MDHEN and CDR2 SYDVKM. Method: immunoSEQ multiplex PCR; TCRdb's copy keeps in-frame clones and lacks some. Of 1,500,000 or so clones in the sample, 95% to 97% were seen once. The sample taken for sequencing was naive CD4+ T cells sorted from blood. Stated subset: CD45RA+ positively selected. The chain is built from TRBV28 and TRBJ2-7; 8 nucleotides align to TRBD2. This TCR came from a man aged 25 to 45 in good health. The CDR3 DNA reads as TGTGCCAGCAGTCCTCCCGGGGGAGCGGGAGTCGACGAGCAGTACTTC. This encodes CASSPPGGAGVDEQYF.